This T cell receptor beta chain was identified during a study of regulatory T cells in long-lasting Graves disease. For TCR beta, libraries came from iRepertoire HTBI primers and Arm-PCR of CDR3 regions. TCRdb re-called the multiplex PCR reads through MiXCR, storing one row per CDR3 protein. Here the sample spans about 210,000 distinct CDR3 sequences, roughly a fifth being singletons. The CDR3 spans 14 amino acids, including both terminal residues. Germline assignment: CDR1 SGHAT and CDR2 FQDESV (reference sequence). To note about this clonotype: Because it lacks the conserved phenylalanine or tryptophan at the end, this CDR3 is likely a read error. The DNA is omitted, as the CDR3 cannot be located on it reliably, and the CDR3 follows TCRdb's listing.

Time point meaning: newly diagnosed GD, antithyroid drugs for less than 3 months. With RNA extracted from PBMCs as input, the TCR library was made. The sample was also reused in another study, on T cells in Graves' hyperthyroidism and ophthalmopathy. In that study: Thyroid ultrasound, orbital computed tomography, clinical symptoms, and serum thyroxine and TRAb underpinned diagnoses.

The clonotype was recovered from a woman under 40 with Graves disease. The chain is built from TRBV11-1 and TRBJ2-5; TRBD2 is the table's D call, not checked against the DNA. Source: peripheral blood mononuclear cells (PBMCs), taken at new diagnosis, from a patient treated with antithyroid drugs. This chain's CDR3 is CASSLAGALETPYV.